Included here is one T cell receptor beta chain sequence, with context. This clone was observed a few times. Which antigen it targets is not known. Base qualities were left out, and no much larger clone turns up one base away. The cohort was made up of 650 to 700 healthy bone marrow donors. Cohort members were all nominally healthy when sampled, although unrecorded immune exposures were likely present. The donor was CMV seronegative and belonged to the group of 350 to 400 seronegative cohort members. A peripheral blood sample was collected from each donor, and TCR beta sequencing was performed on peripheral blood mononuclear cells. The Qiagen DNeasy Blood Extraction Kit was used to extract genomic DNA from the blood cell samples. The protocol used for the library was the immunoSEQ multiplex PCR assay. For the multiplex PCR, a mixture combining 60 forward primers for TCR Vbeta segments and 13 reverse primers for TCR Jbeta segments was used. A multiplex PCR assay on genomic DNA amplified the CDR3 region of rearranged TCR beta genes. The Illumina HiSeq System was used to sequence the amplified TCR beta libraries as 87-base-pair reads. The source study handled its data this way. In a later analysis, 77 million or so unique TCR beta chains were counted across the 690 or so repertoires, and roughly 11 million of these chains were shared by at least two donors. Raw reads were error-corrected and collapsed into unique sequences with a nearest-neighbor algorithm that merged closely related sequences to remove PCR and sequencing errors. Alignment of CDR3 sequences to IMGT reference sequences was used to assign V, D and J gene segments. Each retained sequence needed at least a six-nucleotide match to both a V gene segment and a J gene segment. Rearrangements were classified as productive when the CDR3 lacked stop codons and remained in frame with V and J, and all other rearrangements were classified as non-productive. Following IMGT convention, CDR3 was defined as the stretch from the second conserved V-encoded cysteine to the conserved J-encoded phenylalanine. Sequences without an unambiguous match to a single V gene segment were excluded from the earlier analysis of a few hundred of the donors. An earlier analysis of over 450 of the donors classified V segments as functional when productive rearrangements were above 56.7% and as segregating when the standard deviation between donors was above 5%. A statistical classification framework was built for diagnosing cytomegalovirus status from the catalog of TCR beta chain sequences. In a later analysis, V and J genes were assigned by comparing TCR nucleotide sequences against IMGT/GENE-DB human TR gene sequences. In a later analysis, CDR3 sequences and most-parsimonious VDJ recombination scenarios were assigned using the TCRdist pipeline. In a later analysis, every TCR beta chain was defined by the combination of its CDR3 amino acid sequence and its V-gene family, and reads without a unique V-gene family were dropped. As a way to deal with suspected cross-contamination and a sequencing artifact, a later analysis dropped under 600 nucleotide sequences that were highly shared and had low generation probability. For each public chain, a later analysis derived a clonal expansion index from normalized ranks of inferred template counts within each repertoire. In a later analysis, generation probabilities were computed using a VDJ recombination model fitted to out-of-frame rearrangements, and the results were checked against IGoR. Hypergeometric tests were used in a later analysis to score TCR-TCR, TCR-HLA and TCR-CMV co-occurrence, with a repertoire-size bias correction applied to the TCR pairs. A later analysis estimated false discovery rates by permuting HLA or CMV assignments 20 times. In a later analysis, co-occurring TCRs were grouped using DBSCAN, with TCRdist sequence similarity added in when clustering inside HLA-allele-positive subsets. For co-occurrence clustering, repertoires with fewer than 30,000 or more than 120,000 public chains were excluded, along with five or six repertoires with anomalous nucleotide sharing. TCRdb limited this immuneACCESS table to in-frame rearrangements with V and J called. A share of clones is missing; checked studies link under half to unresolved V genes, and the rest is unexplained. D and trimming were read from the DNA, whereas the V and J calls and clone size are those reported in that table. Here the sample has about 98,000 clones; over 65% occur a single time. About 2% of the sample goes to the ten largest clones.

This sample was included in a study of cytomegalovirus exposure and HLA in healthy donors (dated by TCRdb to the late 2010s). Turning to the overall study: An earlier analysis of approximately 550 of the donors reported approximately 270 Gb of sequence data and approximately 110 million unique TCR beta sequences from 190 million or so T cells. An early release that covered roughly 600 HLA-typed donors contained approximately 300 gigabases of sequencing data and 85 million to 100 million unique TCR sequences. The genetic ancestry cluster associated with self-reported Caucasian donors included 81% of the approximately 410 genotyped donors. The study aimed to test whether signatures of past pathogen exposure could be identified by cataloging public T cell receptors. The T cell repertoires of some 670 subjects were profiled by immunosequencing and related to cytomegalovirus serostatus. In addition to the first cohort of 650 to 800 subjects, a separate validation cohort of 130 or so different subjects was used. To predict cytomegalovirus infection status, the study combined high-throughput TCR immunosequencing, statistical association of individual TCRs with disease status, and machine learning. A later analysis re-examined previously published TCR beta repertoires from around 670 donors and added high-resolution HLA genotyping to investigate patterns of TCR occurrence. In the later analysis, no new phenotypic data were used to find candidate immune exposures; instead, reliance was placed on TCR beta sequences and their occurrence across donors. An earlier analysis of around 580 of the donors used high-throughput TCR beta sequencing to judge whether each TCR beta V gene segment behaved as functional or pseudogenic. Donor age, sex, ethnicity and CMV serostatus were collected together with the repertoire data. A later genetic analysis used genome-wide SNP genotypes for about 65% of the 666 donors, treating that subset as a discovery cohort. All discovery cohort repertoires had been generated on a single sequencing platform. Class I and class II HLA loci were covered by the typing at four-digit resolution. The number of typed donors differed by locus: about 620-640 for A, B, C, DRB1 and DQB1; approximately 530 for DQA1; fewer than 610 for DPA1; and around 450 for DPB1. Roughly 5 DR-DQ haplotypes were handled as single units for association and clustering, since linkage in the cohort was strong. On average, roughly 250,000 unique TCR beta nucleotide sequences were sequenced per donor among some 420 genotyped donors of the cohort, with about 19% of those sequences being non-productive. Study-wide conclusions, independent of this receptor: In a later analysis, some 18,000 TCR beta sequences were associated with specific HLA alleles at a false discovery rate of 0.05. In the study, 150 to 200 TCR beta chains were listed as associated with cytomegalovirus. A few of the identified cytomegalovirus-associated TCR beta chains were confirmed in vitro to be specific for cytomegalovirus antigens. A later analysis found that most CMV-associated TCR beta chains appeared HLA-restricted, with HLA associations seemingly driven largely by CMV exposure. The only immune exposure information available for the cohort was CMV serostatus. Only TCR beta chains were sequenced in this cohort, and the absence of alpha or paired-chain data limited detectable features. In a later analysis, HLA-associated TCR beta chains showed more clonal expansion and lower generation probabilities than non-associated chains that were equally common. A further reported finding was that TCR beta sequences accurately predicted the HLA-A and HLA-B alleles for most subjects in the first cohort. Correlated functional status among segregating V segments might reflect linkage disequilibrium, but an unknown experimental factor could not be ruled out. According to the authors, the approach could potentially be generalized to other disease states and immunological phenotypes. A later genetic analysis reported fewer N-insertions in productive TCRs among donors in an Asian-associated ancestry cluster than the roughly 650-donor mean. Assigning TCR associations to individual alleles was difficult when HLA alleles, especially DR and DQ, strongly co-occurred. Some IMGT-functional V segments, including TRBV6-2 and TRBV6-3, could not be told apart with the 87-base-pair reads, so those segments were excluded. The earlier analysis of 587 of the donors excluded some 15 rarely observed V segments, including chromosome 9 orphons, because counts were too low. The presence/absence analyses assumed that sequencing depth was roughly uniform across donors, and that assumption may not be true. A group of highly shared sequence variants was considered likely to be a technical artifact of the sequencing pipeline. In a later analysis, TCR association rates were found to vary across HLA loci, with the most associated TCRs seen for DRB1 alleles and the fewest for HLA-C alleles. Most TCR sequences were seen in very few donors, while some public TCRs were found in many individuals. In a later analysis, several top co-occurrence clusters were reported to appear linked to parvovirus B19, influenza, CMV and Epstein-Barr virus. In a later genetic analysis, a missense DCLRE1C variant was associated with V-gene and J-gene trimming of TCR beta chains, and the association was replicated in an independent cohort. The classifier was reported to diagnose cytomegalovirus status with high specificity and sensitivity in both the original cohort and the validation cohort. An earlier analysis of some 560 of the donors showed that most TCR beta V segments appeared in productive rearrangements either about 87% or about 30% of the time, which broadly matched IMGT annotations. Because HLA typing was unavailable for some donors at each locus, only the typed subset was used in association tests.

For this chain, trimming is 4 bases at the V end and 2 bases at the J end, and the number of junction bases without a gene match is 5. Reading the germline V gene (reference sequence) gives CDR1 MNHEY and CDR2 SMNVEV. Reading from cysteine to phenylalanine, the CDR3 counts 14 amino acids. The DNA shown is the 42-base CDR3, in frame from base 1. The chain is encoded by TRBV27 joined to TRBJ2-7, with 7 bases matching TRBD2. The receptor was isolated from a male donor in good health and CMV-seronegative. The sequenced sample was PBMCs. CDR3 sequence: CASSWAGATYEQYF. DNA sequence: TGTGCCAGCAGTTGGGCGGGAGCAACCTACGAGCAGTACTTC.